Following are 15 T cell receptor beta chains from one sample sequenced in a study of cytomegalovirus exposure and HLA in healthy donors. This PCR relied on a set of 60 Vbeta primers and 13 Jbeta primers. Sequencing was performed with immunoSEQ multiplex PCR; in TCRdb, only in-frame clones are kept and a portion is missing. The sample records approximately 150,000 clones, about a tenth being singletons. Sequencing used PBMCs. The receptors originated from a male donor in good health and CMV-seronegative.

The chain joins TRBV6-5 to TRBJ2-1, with unresolved D. Germline CDR1 and CDR2: MNHEY and SVGAGI. The CDR3 extends over 12 amino acids. Trimming left V 7 bases short and J 6 bases short, with 10 bases between. Here the CDR3 reads CASTESGNEQFF. DNA of the CDR3: TGTGCCAGCACTGAGAGTGGCAATGAGCAGTTCTTC.

V gene TRBV28 combines with J gene TRBJ1-3, with D hard to call. The CDR3 has 11 residues. The V and J ends lost 6 bases and 2 bases respectively, with 2 bases between them. Germline V CDR1 and CDR2: MDHEN, SYDVKM. CDR3 region: CASSTGNTIYF. CDR3 nucleotide sequence: TGTGCCAGCAGCACTGGAAACACCATATATTTT.

In this sample, this clone turned up a few times. V usage is TRBV29-1 and J usage is TRBJ2-2; 9 bases map to TRBD1. J gave up 7 bases and V 7 bases, and 7 bases lay outside the gene matches. CDR1 and CDR2 (germline): SQVTM, ANQGSEA. CDR3 size: 13 residues. The CDR3 DNA sequence: TGCAGCGCTTCACAGGGGGCGGGCGGGGAGCTGTTTTTT. Its translation is CSASQGAGGELFF.

The chain recombines TRBV28 with TRBJ2-1; perhaps TRBD2 as D (7 bases). CDR1 is MDHEN, CDR2 SYDVKM, per germline. The CDR3 loop spans 16 amino acids. The V and J ends lost 5 bases and 4 bases respectively, with 18 bases between them. DNA of the CDR3: TGTGCCAGCAGTCGCAGGGCAGGGAGGGGGTACAATGAGCAGTTCTTC. It is translated as CASSRRAGRGYNEQFF.

This clone was observed a few times. The rearrangement joins TRBV28 to TRBJ1-2; TRBD1 aligns across 10 bases. The CDR3 runs to 16 residues. Germline trimming cut 2 bases from V and 3 bases from J; bases unmatched to any gene: 6. Germline CDR1 reads MDHEN; CDR2 reads SYDVKM. CDR3 in DNA: TGTGCCAGCAGTTTACCCTGGACAGGGGGGGACTATGGCTACACCTTC. This sequence encodes CASSLPWTGGDYGYTF.

The chain uses TRBV28 and TRBJ1-5, with D perhaps matching TRBD1 (5 bases). This CDR3 contains 14 residues. The ends were cut back, 6 bases at V and 10 bases at J, with 19 bases in the middle. CDR1 is MDHEN, CDR2 SYDVKM, per germline. The CDR3 protein is CASSRGGEFSPQHF. Written as DNA, the CDR3 is TGTGCCAGCAGCCGGGGGGGGGAGTTTAGCCCCCAGCATTTT.

The chain has TRBV29-1 and TRBJ2-3; D unresolved. Germline V gives CDR1 SQVTM, CDR2 ANQGSEA. With 1 base removed from V and 0 bases from J, the gap between germline ends came to 8 bases. CDR3 length: 14 residues. The CDR3 region has the DNA TGCAGCGTTGAAGGGGCAGCTAGCACAGATACGCAGTATTTT. As protein: CSVEGAASTDTQYF.

The genes are TRBV28 and TRBJ1-2, with D maybe TRBD1 (6 bases). This CDR3 contains 13 residues. The V and J ends lost 3 bases and 5 bases respectively, with 10 bases between them. In germline, CDR1 is MDHEN, CDR2 SYDVKM. In DNA form, the CDR3 reads TGTGCCAGCAGTTTTGGGGGGGCGTATGGCTACACCTTC. Translation gives CASSFGGAYGYTF.

This chain connects TRBV5-6 to TRBJ2-1; 9 positions match TRBD1. Unmatched junction bases numbered 8, after V lost 7 bases and J lost 0 bases. The V gene's germline CDR1 is SGHDT and CDR2 YYEEEE. This CDR3 region has 16 residues. The CDR3 loop reads CASYLGDRVSYNEQFF. In DNA, the CDR3 is TGTGCCAGCTATTTGGGGGACAGGGTCTCCTACAATGAGCAGTTCTTC.

This chain links TRBV11-2 with TRBJ2-1; 8 bases align to TRBD2. The V and J ends lost 5 bases and 4 bases, in that order; junction bases with no gene match: 10. The germline V gene has CDR1 SGHAT and CDR2 FQNNGV. CDR3 size: 16 residues. CDR3 residues: CASSPRSAGAYNEQFF. In nucleotides, the CDR3 is TGTGCCAGCAGCCCCCGTTCAGCGGGGGCGTACAATGAGCAGTTCTTC.

This clone turned up a few times. V and J are TRBV30 and TRBJ1-5; no reliable D call. Trimming removed 2 bases from V and 7 bases from J, with 12 bases in between. This CDR3 contains 13 residues. Looked up from germline, CDR1 is GTSNPN and CDR2 is SVGIG (reference sequence). The CDR3, as DNA: TGTGCCTGGAGTCCCGGGAGAAGGCAGCCCCAGCATTTT. Translating gives CAWSPGRRQPQHF. Using reference TRBV30 and TRBJ1-5 for the parts outside the CDR3, the full variable domain is SQTIHQWPATLVQPVGSPLSLECTVEGTSNPNLYWYRQAAGRGLQLLFYSVGIGQISSEVPQNLSASRPQDRQFILSSKKLLLSDSGFYLCAWSPGRRQPQHFGDGTRLSIL.

This clone was seen a few times. This chain uses TRBV4-3 with TRBJ2-1, with TRBD2 as a possible D gene (6 bases). The CDR3 consists of 17 residues. From germline, CDR1 is LGHNA and CDR2 YSLEER. The germline V and J ends were trimmed by 0 bases and 2 bases, with 14 bases remaining between them. The CDR3 reads CASSQDFVGGTYNEQFF. The DNA of the CDR3 is TGCGCCAGCAGCCAAGATTTCGTGGGAGGTACCTACAATGAGCAGTTCTTC.

The J gene is TRBJ1-2, the V gene TRBV6-5, with D perhaps matching TRBD1 (6 bases). CDR1 is MNHEY and CDR2 is SVGAGI in the germline V gene. Trimming took 6 bases from V and 7 from J, leaving 15 bases between them. The CDR3 sequence is 13 residues long. CDR3 nucleotide sequence: TGTGCCAGCAGCTGGGGGGGGCGCGGTGGCTACACCTTC. This codes for CASSWGGRGGYTF.

This clone was counted between two and nine times. The chain uses TRBV5-1 and TRBJ1-2; 8 bases fit TRBD1. This CDR3 has 15 residues. V dropped 4 bases and J dropped 0; count of bases not matched to a gene: 5. In germline, CDR1 is SGHRS, CDR2 YFSETQ. DNA of the CDR3: TGCGCCAGCAGCCCCTCGACAGGGGCTAACTATGGCTACACCTTC. It translates to CASSPSTGANYGYTF.

This clone has only a few counts. V gene TRBV5-1 combines with J gene TRBJ2-5, with TRBD1 matching 8 bases. The CDR3 consists of 13 residues. Unmatched junction bases numbered 4, after V lost 4 bases and J lost 5 bases. Germline CDR1 and CDR2: SGHRS and YFSETQ. DNA of the CDR3: TGCGCCAGCAGCCCGGGACAGGAGGAGACCCAGTACTTC. Translated, it gives CASSPGQEETQYF.